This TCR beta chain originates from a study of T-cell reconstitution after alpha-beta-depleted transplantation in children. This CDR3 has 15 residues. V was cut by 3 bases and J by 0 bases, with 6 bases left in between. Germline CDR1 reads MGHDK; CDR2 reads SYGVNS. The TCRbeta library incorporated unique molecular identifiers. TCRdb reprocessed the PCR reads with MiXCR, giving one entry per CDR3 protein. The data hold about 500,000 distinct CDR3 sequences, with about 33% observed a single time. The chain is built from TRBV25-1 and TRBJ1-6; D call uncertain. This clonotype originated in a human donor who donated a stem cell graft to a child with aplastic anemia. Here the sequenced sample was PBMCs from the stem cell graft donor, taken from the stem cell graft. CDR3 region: CASSDLNSYNSPLHF. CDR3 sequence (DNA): TGTGCCAGCAGTGATCTCAACTCCTATAATTCACCCCTCCACTTT.